Listed below are T cell receptor beta chains from one sample, sequenced in a study of blood T cell repertoires in COVID-19. Measured with immunoSEQ multiplex PCR; TCRdb has only the in-frame clones, and not every one. The data show 150,000 to 200,000 clones, about 84% seen once. Sequenced input: PBMCs or T cells enriched from blood (not recorded which). The origin of the receptors is a woman in her forties with acute COVID-19. The CDR3 runs from the conserved cysteine through the conserved F or W. Fields, in order: CDR3 protein, CDR3 DNA, D gene, V gene, clone size, J gene. D genes are given only for firm matches. The size of a clone is reported for some rows only, either as once, few or many, or as a class for expanded clones.

CDR3 protein: CASSSSSGQSYEQYF
CDR3 DNA: TGTGCCAGTAGTTCATCCTCTGGACAGTCCTACGAGCAGTACTTC
D gene: -
V gene: TRBV19
clone size: -
J gene: TRBJ2-7

CDR3 protein: CASSEHGVGQVTQYF
CDR3 DNA: TGTGCCAGCAGTGAACATGGCGTAGGCCAGGTGACCCAGTACTTC
D gene: -
V gene: TRBV2
clone size: -
J gene: TRBJ2-5

CDR3 protein: CASSLRRAGVGSYNEQFF
CDR3 DNA: TGTGCCAGCAGCTTAAGACGGGCGGGAGTAGGCTCCTACAATGAGCAGTTCTTC
D gene: TRBD2
V gene: TRBV7-9
clone size: -
J gene: TRBJ2-1

CDR3 protein: CASSPGQGDPDTQYF
CDR3 DNA: TGTGCCAGCTCACCCGGACAGGGCGACCCAGATACGCAGTATTTT
D gene: TRBD1
V gene: TRBV18
clone size: once
J gene: TRBJ2-3

CDR3 protein: CATSGQGYQPQHF
CDR3 DNA: TGTGCCACCAGTGGACAGGGGTATCAGCCCCAGCATTTT
D gene: TRBD1
V gene: TRBV24-1
clone size: -
J gene: TRBJ1-5

CDR3 protein: CASSLRDFATQYF
CDR3 DNA: TGTGCCAGCAGCCTCCGGGACTTTGCTACGCAGTATTTT
D gene: -
V gene: TRBV5-4
clone size: -
J gene: TRBJ2-3

CDR3 protein: CASSAPSVQGGDTQYF
CDR3 DNA: TGTGCCAGCAGTGCTCCCTCGGTACAGGGGGGAGATACGCAGTATTTT
D gene: TRBD1
V gene: TRBV25-1
clone size: -
J gene: TRBJ2-3

CDR3 protein: CASSLEDQGLAGLNNEQFF
CDR3 DNA: TGCGCCAGCAGCCTAGAGGATCAAGGTCTAGCGGGGCTGAACAATGAGCAGTTCTTC
D gene: TRBD2
V gene: TRBV5-1
clone size: -
J gene: TRBJ2-1

CDR3 protein: CASRVSYNSPLHF
CDR3 DNA: TGTGCCAGCCGGGTGTCCTATAATTCACCCCTCCACTTT
D gene: -
V gene: TRBV6-5
clone size: once
J gene: TRBJ1-6

CDR3 protein: CASSPLGQLYGYTF
CDR3 DNA: TGTGCCAGCTCACCCTTAGGACAGCTTTATGGCTACACCTTC
D gene: -
V gene: TRBV18
clone size: -
J gene: TRBJ1-2

CDR3 protein: CASSGRREVPDTQYF
CDR3 DNA: TGTGCCAGCAGCGGGCGGCGGGAGGTCCCCGATACGCAGTATTTT
D gene: TRBD2
V gene: TRBV6-5
clone size: -
J gene: TRBJ2-3

CDR3 protein: CASSQGLGTANEKLFF
CDR3 DNA: TGCGCCAGCAGCCAAGGCTTGGGGACAGCTAATGAAAAACTGTTTTTT
D gene: TRBD1
V gene: TRBV4-1
clone size: -
J gene: TRBJ1-4

CDR3 protein: CSVVSRNYGYTF
CDR3 DNA: TGCAGCGTTGTTTCCAGGAACTATGGCTACACCTTC
D gene: -
V gene: TRBV29-1
clone size: -
J gene: TRBJ1-2

CDR3 protein: CASVKTGMNTEAFF
CDR3 DNA: TGTGCCAGCGTTAAAACAGGGATGAACACTGAAGCTTTCTTT
D gene: -
V gene: TRBV7-9
clone size: -
J gene: TRBJ1-1

CDR3 protein: CSARGEEKLFF
CDR3 DNA: TGCAGTGCTAGGGGAGAAGAAAAACTGTTTTTT
D gene: -
V gene: TRBV20-1
clone size: -
J gene: TRBJ1-4

CDR3 protein: CATSASTGKGNQPQHF
CDR3 DNA: TGTGCCACCAGTGCCTCTACAGGGAAGGGCAATCAGCCCCAGCATTTT
D gene: -
V gene: TRBV24-1
clone size: once
J gene: TRBJ1-5

CDR3 protein: CASSQLEGSYNEQFF
CDR3 DNA: TGCGCCAGCAGCCAACTAGAAGGGTCCTACAATGAGCAGTTCTTC
D gene: -
V gene: TRBV5-1
clone size: once
J gene: TRBJ2-1

CDR3 protein: CAISESAGSNQPQHF
CDR3 DNA: TGTGCCATCAGTGAGTCGGCGGGGAGCAATCAGCCCCAGCATTTT
D gene: -
V gene: TRBV10-3
clone size: -
J gene: TRBJ1-5

CDR3 protein: CASSGRDSYGYTF
CDR3 DNA: TGCGCCAGCAGCGGTCGAGACAGCTATGGCTACACCTTC
D gene: -
V gene: TRBV4-1
clone size: -
J gene: TRBJ1-2

CDR3 protein: CATAGRLAHEQFF
CDR3 DNA: TGTGCCACCGCGGGGAGACTAGCCCATGAGCAGTTCTTC
D gene: TRBD2
V gene: TRBV24-1
clone size: -
J gene: TRBJ2-1

CDR3 protein: CASSIAGWGSNRLPGYTF
CDR3 DNA: TGTGCCAGTAGTATAGCCGGTTGGGGCAGTAATCGTCTACCGGGCTACACCTTC
D gene: -
V gene: TRBV19
clone size: -
J gene: TRBJ1-2

CDR3 protein: CASSRDYPIITGELFF
CDR3 DNA: TGCGCCAGCAGCCGAGACTACCCAATTATAACCGGGGAGCTGTTTTTT
D gene: -
V gene: TRBV5-1
clone size: -
J gene: TRBJ2-2

CDR3 protein: CASSYSSSMNTEAFF
CDR3 DNA: TGTGCCAGCAGTTACTCGAGCTCAATGAACACTGAAGCTTTCTTT
D gene: -
V gene: TRBV6-5
clone size: -
J gene: TRBJ1-1

CDR3 protein: CASSPLGAGGPGLIQYF
CDR3 DNA: TGTGCCAGCAGCCCACTGGGGGCGGGGGGGCCAGGGTTGATTCAGTACTTC
D gene: TRBD2
V gene: TRBV7-9
clone size: -
J gene: TRBJ2-4

CDR3 protein: CASSPGGGLEQFF
CDR3 DNA: TGCGCCAGCAGCCCGGGAGGGGGTCTCGAGCAGTTCTTC
D gene: TRBD2
V gene: TRBV5-1
clone size: -
J gene: TRBJ2-1

CDR3 protein: CASSLASSSGNTIYF
CDR3 DNA: TGCGCCAGCAGCTTGGCGTCGAGCTCTGGAAACACCATATATTTT
D gene: -
V gene: TRBV5-1
clone size: -
J gene: TRBJ1-3

CDR3 protein: CASSYSQEGPEQFF
CDR3 DNA: TGTGCCAGCAGTTACAGTCAGGAGGGCCCTGAGCAGTTCTTC
D gene: -
V gene: TRBV6-5
clone size: -
J gene: TRBJ2-1

CDR3 protein: CASSIRTGIGYTF
CDR3 DNA: TGTGCCAGCAGTATCCGGACAGGGATCGGCTACACCTTC
D gene: TRBD1
V gene: TRBV28
clone size: once
J gene: TRBJ1-2

CDR3 protein: CASSQTGGWDEKLFF
CDR3 DNA: TGTGCCAGCAGCCAGACAGGGGGCTGGGATGAAAAACTGTTTTTT
D gene: TRBD1
V gene: TRBV4-2
clone size: -
J gene: TRBJ1-4

CDR3 protein: CASSLVGGSPLHF
CDR3 DNA: TGTGCCAGCAGCTTGGTCGGAGGTTCACCCCTCCACTTT
D gene: -
V gene: TRBV5-6
clone size: few
J gene: TRBJ1-6

CDR3 protein: CASSPRAVSGNTIYF
CDR3 DNA: TGTGCCAGCAGCCCGAGGGCCGTCTCTGGAAACACCATATATTTT
D gene: -
V gene: TRBV7-2
clone size: few
J gene: TRBJ1-3

CDR3 protein: CASSRRRTDGIYGYTF
CDR3 DNA: TGTGCCAGCAGTCGCCGACGGACAGACGGAATCTATGGCTACACCTTC
D gene: -
V gene: TRBV2
clone size: few
J gene: TRBJ1-2

CDR3 protein: CSAPSGNIQYF
CDR3 DNA: TGCAGTGCCCCTAGCGGAAACATTCAGTACTTC
D gene: TRBD2
V gene: TRBV20-1
clone size: -
J gene: TRBJ2-4

CDR3 protein: CASSQDKEGYSNQPQHF
CDR3 DNA: TGTGCCAGCAGCCAAGATAAAGAGGGTTATAGCAATCAGCCCCAGCATTTT
D gene: -
V gene: TRBV3-1/TRBV3-2
clone size: -
J gene: TRBJ1-5

CDR3 protein: CASSQGNNSPLHF
CDR3 DNA: TGTGCCAGCAGCCAGGGTAACAATTCACCCCTCCACTTT
D gene: -
V gene: TRBV5-4
clone size: -
J gene: TRBJ1-6

CDR3 protein: CASSFRREGGYEQYF
CDR3 DNA: TGCGCCAGCAGTTTTCGGCGGGAGGGGGGATACGAGCAGTACTTC
D gene: TRBD2
V gene: TRBV23-1
clone size: -
J gene: TRBJ2-7